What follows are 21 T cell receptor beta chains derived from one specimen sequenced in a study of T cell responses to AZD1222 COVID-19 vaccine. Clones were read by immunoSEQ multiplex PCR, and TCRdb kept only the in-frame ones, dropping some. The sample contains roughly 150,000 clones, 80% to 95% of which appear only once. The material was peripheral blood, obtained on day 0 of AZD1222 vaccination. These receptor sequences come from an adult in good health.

CDR3 protein: CASGWRIQETQYF. The CDR3 nucleotides read TGTGCTAGTGGTTGGCGGATCCAAGAGACCCAGTACTTC. The chain links TRBV12-5 to TRBJ2-5; D unresolved. V was cut by 4 bases and J by 1 base, with 7 bases left in between. CDR1 is LGHNT, CDR2 FRNRAP, per germline. This CDR3 spans 13 amino acids.

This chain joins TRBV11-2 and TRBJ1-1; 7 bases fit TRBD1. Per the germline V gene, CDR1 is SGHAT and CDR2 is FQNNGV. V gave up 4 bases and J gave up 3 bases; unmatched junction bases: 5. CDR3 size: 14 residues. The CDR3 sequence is CASSSTGQYTEAFF. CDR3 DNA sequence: TGTGCCAGCAGCTCTACGGGACAGTACACTGAAGCTTTCTTT.

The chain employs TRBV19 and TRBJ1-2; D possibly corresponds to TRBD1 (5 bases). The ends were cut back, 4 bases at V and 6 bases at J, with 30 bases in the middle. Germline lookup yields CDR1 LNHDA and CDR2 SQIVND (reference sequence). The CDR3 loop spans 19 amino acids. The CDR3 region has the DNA TGTGCCAGTAGTACCTCGGGGGTTGGGTCCACCTGGACGAACAATGGCTACACCTTC. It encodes CASSTSGVGSTWTNNGYTF.

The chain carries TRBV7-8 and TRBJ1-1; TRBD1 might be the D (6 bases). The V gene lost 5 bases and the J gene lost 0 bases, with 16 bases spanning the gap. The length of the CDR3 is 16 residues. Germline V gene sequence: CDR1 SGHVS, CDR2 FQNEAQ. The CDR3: CASSPTGIAVNTEAFF. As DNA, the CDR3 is TGTGCCAGCAGCCCTACAGGGATAGCAGTGAACACTGAAGCTTTCTTT.

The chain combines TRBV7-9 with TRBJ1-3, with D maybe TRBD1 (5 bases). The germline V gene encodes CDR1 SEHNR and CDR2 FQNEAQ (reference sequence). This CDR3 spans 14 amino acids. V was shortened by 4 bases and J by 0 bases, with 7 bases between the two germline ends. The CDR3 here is CASSSDSSGNTIYF. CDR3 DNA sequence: TGTGCCAGCAGCTCAGACAGCTCTGGAAACACCATATATTTT. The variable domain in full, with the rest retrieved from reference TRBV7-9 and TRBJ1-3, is DTGVSQNPRHKITKRGQNVTFRCDPISEHNRLYWYRQTLGQGPEFLTYFQNEAQLEKSRLLSDRFSAERPKGSFSTLEIQRTEQGDSAMYLCASSSDSSGNTIYFGEGSWLTVV.

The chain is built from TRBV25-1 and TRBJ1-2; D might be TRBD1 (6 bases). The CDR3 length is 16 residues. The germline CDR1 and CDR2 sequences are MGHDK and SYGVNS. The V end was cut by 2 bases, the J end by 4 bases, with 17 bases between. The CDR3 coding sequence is TGTGCCAGCAGTGAACCTGAGGGGGACACCCTCTATGGCTACACCTTC. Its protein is CASSEPEGDTLYGYTF.

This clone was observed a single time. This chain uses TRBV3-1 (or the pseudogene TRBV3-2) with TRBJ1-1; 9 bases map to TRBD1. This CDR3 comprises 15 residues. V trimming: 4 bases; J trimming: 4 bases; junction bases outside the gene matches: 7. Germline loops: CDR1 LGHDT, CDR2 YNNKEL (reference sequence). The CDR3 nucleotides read TGTGCCAGCAGCCCACAGGGGGCTGAGCGCACTGAAGCTTTCTTT. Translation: CASSPQGAERTEAFF.

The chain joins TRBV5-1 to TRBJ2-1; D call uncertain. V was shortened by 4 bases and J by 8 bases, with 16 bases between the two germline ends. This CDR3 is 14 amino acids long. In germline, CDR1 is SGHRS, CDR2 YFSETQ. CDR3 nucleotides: TGCGCCAGCAGCCCGCTGGGGAACTTTCATGAGCAGTTCTTC. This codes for CASSPLGNFHEQFF.

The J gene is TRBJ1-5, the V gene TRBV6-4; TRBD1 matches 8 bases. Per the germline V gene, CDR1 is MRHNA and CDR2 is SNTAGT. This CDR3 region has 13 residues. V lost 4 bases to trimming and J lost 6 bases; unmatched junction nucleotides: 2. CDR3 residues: CASSVQGGQPQHF. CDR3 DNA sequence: TGTGCCAGCAGTGTACAGGGGGGTCAGCCCCAGCATTTT.

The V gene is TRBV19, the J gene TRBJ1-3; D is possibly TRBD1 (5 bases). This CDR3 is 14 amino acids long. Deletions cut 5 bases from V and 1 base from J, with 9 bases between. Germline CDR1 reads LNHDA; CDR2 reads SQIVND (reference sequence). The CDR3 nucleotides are TGTGCCAGTAGTCCCGCAGGGTCTGGAAACACCATATATTTT. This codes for CASSPAGSGNTIYF.

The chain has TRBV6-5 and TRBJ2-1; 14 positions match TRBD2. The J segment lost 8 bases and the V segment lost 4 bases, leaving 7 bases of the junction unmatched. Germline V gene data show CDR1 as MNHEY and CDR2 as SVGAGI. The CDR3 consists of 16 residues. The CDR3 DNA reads TGTGCCAGCAGTTTACTCGGGACTAGCGGGAGTTATGAGCAGTTCTTC. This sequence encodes CASSLLGTSGSYEQFF.

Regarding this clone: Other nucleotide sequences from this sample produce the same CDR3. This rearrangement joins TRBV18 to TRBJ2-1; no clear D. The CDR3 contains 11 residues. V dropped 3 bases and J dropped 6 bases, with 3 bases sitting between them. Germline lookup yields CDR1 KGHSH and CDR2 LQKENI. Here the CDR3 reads CASSPVNEQFF. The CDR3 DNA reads TGTGCCAGCTCACCGGTCAATGAGCAGTTCTTC.

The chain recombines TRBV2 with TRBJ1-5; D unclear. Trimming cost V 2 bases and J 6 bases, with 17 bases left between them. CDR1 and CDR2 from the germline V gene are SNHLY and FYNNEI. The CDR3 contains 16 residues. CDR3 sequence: CASSERVGNIGQPQHF. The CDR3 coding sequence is TGTGCCAGCAGTGAACGGGTAGGGAATATTGGTCAGCCCCAGCATTTT. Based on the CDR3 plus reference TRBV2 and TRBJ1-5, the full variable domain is EPEVTQTPSHQVTQMGQEVILRCVPISNHLYFYWYRQILGQKVEFLVSFYNNEISEKSEIFDDQFSVERPDGSNFTLKIRSTKLEDSAMYFCASSERVGNIGQPQHFGDGTRLSIL.

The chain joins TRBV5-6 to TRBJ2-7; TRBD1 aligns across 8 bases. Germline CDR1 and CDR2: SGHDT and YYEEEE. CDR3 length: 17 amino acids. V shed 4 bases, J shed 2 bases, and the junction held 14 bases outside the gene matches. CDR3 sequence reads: CASSQTMDRALTYEQYF. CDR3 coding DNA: TGTGCCAGCAGCCAAACGATGGACAGGGCGCTAACCTACGAGCAGTACTTC.

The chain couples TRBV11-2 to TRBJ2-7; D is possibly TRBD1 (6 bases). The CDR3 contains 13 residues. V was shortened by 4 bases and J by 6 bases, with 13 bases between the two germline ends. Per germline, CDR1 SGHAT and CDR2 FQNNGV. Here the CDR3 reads CASSSSKGGEQYF. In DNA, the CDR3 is TGTGCCAGCAGCTCCTCGAAAGGGGGCGAGCAGTACTTC.

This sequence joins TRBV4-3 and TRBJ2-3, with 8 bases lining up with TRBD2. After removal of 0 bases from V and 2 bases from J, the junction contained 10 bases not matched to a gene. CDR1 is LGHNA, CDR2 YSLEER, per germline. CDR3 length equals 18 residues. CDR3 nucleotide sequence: TGCGCCAGCAGCCAAGAAGCGCAGCGGGGGACCTACACAGATACGCAGTATTTT. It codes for CASSQEAQRGTYTDTQYF.

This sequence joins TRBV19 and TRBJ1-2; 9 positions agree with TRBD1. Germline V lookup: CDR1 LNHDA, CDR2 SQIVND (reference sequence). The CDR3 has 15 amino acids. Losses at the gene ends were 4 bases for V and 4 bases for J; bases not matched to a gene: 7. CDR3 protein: CASSKRDRVTYGYTF. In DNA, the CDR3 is TGTGCCAGTAGTAAAAGGGACAGGGTTACCTATGGCTACACCTTC.

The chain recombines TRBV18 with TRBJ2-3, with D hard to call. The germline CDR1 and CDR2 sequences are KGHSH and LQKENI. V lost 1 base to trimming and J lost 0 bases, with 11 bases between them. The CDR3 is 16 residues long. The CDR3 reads CASSPLSLTSTDTQYF. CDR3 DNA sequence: TGTGCCAGCTCACCACTCTCCCTCACTAGCACAGATACGCAGTATTTT.

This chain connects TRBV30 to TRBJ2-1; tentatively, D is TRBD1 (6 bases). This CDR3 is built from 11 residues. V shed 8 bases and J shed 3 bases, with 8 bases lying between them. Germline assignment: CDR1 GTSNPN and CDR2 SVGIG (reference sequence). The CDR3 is CARRGYNEQFF. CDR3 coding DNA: TGTGCCCGCAGGGGCTACAATGAGCAGTTCTTC.

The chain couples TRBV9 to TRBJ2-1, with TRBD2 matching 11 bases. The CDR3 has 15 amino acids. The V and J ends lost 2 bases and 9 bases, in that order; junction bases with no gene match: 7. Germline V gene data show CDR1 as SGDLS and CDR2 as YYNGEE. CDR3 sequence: CASSVTSGRRVEQFF. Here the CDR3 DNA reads TGTGCCAGCAGCGTTACTAGCGGGAGAAGGGTTGAGCAGTTCTTC.

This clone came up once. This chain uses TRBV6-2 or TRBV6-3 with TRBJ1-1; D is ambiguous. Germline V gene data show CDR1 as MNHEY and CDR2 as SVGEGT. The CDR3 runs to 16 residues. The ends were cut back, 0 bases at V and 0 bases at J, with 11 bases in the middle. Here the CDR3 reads CASSYSSPGMNTEAFF. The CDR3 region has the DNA TGTGCCAGCAGTTACTCTTCCCCGGGGATGAACACTGAAGCTTTCTTT.